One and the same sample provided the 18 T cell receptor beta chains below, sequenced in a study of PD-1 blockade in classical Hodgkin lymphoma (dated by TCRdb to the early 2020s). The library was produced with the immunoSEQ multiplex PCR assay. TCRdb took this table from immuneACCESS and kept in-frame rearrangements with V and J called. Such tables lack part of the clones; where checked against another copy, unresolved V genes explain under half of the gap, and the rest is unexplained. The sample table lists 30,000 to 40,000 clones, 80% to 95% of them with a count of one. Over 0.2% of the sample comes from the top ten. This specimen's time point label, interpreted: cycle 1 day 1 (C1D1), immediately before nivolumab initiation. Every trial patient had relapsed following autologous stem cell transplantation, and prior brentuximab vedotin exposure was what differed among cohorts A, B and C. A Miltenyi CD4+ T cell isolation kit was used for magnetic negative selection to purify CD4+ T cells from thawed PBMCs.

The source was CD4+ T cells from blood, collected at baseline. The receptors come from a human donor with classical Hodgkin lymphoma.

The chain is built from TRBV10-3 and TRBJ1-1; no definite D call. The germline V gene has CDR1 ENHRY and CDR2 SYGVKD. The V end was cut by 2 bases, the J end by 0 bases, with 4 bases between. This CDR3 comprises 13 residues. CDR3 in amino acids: CAISEILNTEAFF. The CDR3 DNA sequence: TGTGCCATCAGTGAGATCCTGAACACTGAAGCTTTCTTT.

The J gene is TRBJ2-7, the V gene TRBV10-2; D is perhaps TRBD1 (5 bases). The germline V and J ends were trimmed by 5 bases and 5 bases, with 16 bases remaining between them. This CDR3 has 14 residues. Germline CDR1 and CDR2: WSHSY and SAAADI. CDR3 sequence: CASSPTQGSHEQYF. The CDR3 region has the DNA TGCGCCAGCAGTCCGACCCAGGGAAGCCACGAGCAGTACTTC.

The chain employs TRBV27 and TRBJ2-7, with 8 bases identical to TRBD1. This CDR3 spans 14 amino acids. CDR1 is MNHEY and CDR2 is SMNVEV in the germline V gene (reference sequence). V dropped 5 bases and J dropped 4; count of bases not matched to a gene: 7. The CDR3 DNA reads TGTGCCAGCAGTCACGTACAGGGGGGTTACGAGCAGTACTTC. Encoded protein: CASSHVQGGYEQYF.

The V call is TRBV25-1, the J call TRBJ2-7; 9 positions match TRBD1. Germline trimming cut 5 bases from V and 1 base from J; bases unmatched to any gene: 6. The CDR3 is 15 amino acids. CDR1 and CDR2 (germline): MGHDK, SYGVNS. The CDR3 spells CASSKTGGFSYEQYF. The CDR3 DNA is TGTGCCAGCAGTAAGACAGGGGGTTTTTCCTACGAGCAGTACTTC.

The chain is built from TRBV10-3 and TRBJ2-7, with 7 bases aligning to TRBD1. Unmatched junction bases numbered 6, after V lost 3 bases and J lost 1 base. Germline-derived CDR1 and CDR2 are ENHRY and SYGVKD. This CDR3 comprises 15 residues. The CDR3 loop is CAISDAKTGSYEQYF. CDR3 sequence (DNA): TGTGCCATCAGTGACGCGAAGACAGGGTCCTACGAGCAGTACTTC.

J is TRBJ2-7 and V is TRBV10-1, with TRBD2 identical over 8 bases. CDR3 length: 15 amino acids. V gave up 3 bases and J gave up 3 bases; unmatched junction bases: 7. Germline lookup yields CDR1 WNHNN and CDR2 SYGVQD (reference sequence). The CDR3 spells CASSDPAGGNYEQYF. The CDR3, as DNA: TGCGCCAGCAGTGATCCGGCGGGAGGAAACTACGAGCAGTACTTC.

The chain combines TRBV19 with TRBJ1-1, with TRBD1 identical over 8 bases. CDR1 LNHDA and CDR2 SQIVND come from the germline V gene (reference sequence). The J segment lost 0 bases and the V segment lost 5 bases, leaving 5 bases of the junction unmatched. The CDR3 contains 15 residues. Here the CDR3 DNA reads TGTGCCAGTAGTCCCGGACAGGGACTGAACACTGAAGCTTTCTTT. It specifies CASSPGQGLNTEAFF. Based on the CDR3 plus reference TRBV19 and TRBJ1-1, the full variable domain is DGGITQSPKYLFRKEGQNVTLSCEQNLNHDAMYWYRQDPGQGLRLIYYSQIVNDFQKGDIAEGYSVSREKKESFPLTVTSAQKNPTAFYLCASSPGQGLNTEAFFGQGTRLTVV.

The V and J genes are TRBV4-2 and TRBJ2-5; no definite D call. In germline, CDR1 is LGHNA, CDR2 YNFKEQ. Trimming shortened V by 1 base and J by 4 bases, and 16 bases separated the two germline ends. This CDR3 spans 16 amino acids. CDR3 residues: CASSQGFKRWGETQYF. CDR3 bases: TGTGCCAGCAGCCAAGGCTTTAAAAGGTGGGGAGAGACCCAGTACTTC.

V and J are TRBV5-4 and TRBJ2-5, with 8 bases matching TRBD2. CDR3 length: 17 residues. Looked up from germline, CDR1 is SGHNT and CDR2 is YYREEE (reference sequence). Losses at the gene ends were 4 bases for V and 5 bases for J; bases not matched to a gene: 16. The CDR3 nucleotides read TGTGCCAGCAGCCGCGGGGGGCCTGCGGGAGTAGGGGAGACCCAGTACTTC. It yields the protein CASSRGGPAGVGETQYF.

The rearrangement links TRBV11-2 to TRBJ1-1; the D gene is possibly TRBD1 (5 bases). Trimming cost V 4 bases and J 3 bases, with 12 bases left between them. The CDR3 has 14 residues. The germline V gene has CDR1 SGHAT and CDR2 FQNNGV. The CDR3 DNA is TGTGCCAGCAGCTCCCGGACACCCTACACTGAAGCTTTCTTT. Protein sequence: CASSSRTPYTEAFF.

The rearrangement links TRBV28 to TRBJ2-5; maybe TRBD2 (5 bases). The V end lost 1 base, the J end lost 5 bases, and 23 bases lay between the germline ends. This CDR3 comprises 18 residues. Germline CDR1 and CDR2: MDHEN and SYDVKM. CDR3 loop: CASSLLRRQERGRETQYF. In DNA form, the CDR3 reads TGTGCCAGCAGTTTATTACGGAGGCAGGAAAGAGGAAGGGAGACCCAGTACTTC. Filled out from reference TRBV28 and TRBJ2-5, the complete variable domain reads DVKVTQSSRYLVKRTGEKVFLECVQDMDHENMFWYRQDPGLGLRLIYFSYDVKMKEKGDIPEGYSVSREKKERFSLILESASTNQTSMYLCASSLLRRQERGRETQYFGPGTRLLVL.

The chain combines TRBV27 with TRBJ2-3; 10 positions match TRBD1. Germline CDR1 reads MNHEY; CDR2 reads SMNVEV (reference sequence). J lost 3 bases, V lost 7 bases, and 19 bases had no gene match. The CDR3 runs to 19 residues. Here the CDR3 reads CASTASRDRGLVGTDTQYF. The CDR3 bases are TGTGCCAGCACGGCCTCCCGGGACAGGGGCCTGGTTGGGACAGATACGCAGTATTTT.

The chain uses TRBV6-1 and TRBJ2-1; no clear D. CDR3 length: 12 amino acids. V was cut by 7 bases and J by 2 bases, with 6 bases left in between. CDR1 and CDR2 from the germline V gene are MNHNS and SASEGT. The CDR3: CASTRTYNEQFF. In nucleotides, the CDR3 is TGTGCCAGCACAAGGACCTACAATGAGCAGTTCTTC.

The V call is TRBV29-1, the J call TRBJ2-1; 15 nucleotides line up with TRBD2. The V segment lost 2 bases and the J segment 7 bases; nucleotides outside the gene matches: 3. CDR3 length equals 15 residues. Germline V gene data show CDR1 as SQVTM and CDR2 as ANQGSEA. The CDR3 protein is CSVEKGLAGGNEQFF. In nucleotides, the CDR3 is TGCAGCGTTGAAAAGGGACTAGCGGGAGGTAATGAGCAGTTCTTC.

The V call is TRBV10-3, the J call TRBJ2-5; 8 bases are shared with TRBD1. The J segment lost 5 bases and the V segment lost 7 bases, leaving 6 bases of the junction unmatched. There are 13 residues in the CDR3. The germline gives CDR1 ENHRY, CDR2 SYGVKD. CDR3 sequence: CAITGGLWETQYF. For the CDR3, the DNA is TGTGCCATCACAGGGGGCTTGTGGGAGACCCAGTACTTC.

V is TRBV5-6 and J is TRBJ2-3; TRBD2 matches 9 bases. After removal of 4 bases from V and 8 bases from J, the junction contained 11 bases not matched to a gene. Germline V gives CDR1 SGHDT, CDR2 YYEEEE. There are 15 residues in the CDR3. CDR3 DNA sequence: TGTGCCAGCAGCCCACAGTTAGCGGGAGACGTTACGCAGTATTTT. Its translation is CASSPQLAGDVTQYF.

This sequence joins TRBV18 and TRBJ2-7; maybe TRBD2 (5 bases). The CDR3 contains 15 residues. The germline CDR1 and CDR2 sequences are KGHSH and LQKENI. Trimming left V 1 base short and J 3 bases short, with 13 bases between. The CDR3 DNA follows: TGTGCCAGCTCACCACAAGCGGTCAGCCTCTACGAGCAGTACTTC. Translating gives CASSPQAVSLYEQYF.

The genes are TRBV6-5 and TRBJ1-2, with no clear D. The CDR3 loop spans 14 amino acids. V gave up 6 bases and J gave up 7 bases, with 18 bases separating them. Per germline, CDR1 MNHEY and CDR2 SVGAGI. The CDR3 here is CASSRSSFAGGYTF. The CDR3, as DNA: TGTGCCAGCAGCCGAAGCAGTTTCGCGGGTGGCTACACCTTC.